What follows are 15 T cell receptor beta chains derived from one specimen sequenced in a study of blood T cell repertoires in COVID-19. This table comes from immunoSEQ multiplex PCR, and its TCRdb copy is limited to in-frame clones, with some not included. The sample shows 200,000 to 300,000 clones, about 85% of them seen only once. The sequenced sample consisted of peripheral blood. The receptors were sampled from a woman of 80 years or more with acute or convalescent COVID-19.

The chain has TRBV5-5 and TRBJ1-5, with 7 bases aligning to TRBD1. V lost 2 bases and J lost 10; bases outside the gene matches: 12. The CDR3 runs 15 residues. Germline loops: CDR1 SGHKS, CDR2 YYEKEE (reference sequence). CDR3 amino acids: CASSFFDREGPPQHF. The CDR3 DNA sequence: TGTGCCAGCAGCTTCTTTGACAGGGAAGGACCCCCCCAGCATTTT. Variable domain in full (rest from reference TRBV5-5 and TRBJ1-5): DAGVTQSPTHLIKTRGQQVTLRCSPISGHKSVSWYQQVLGQGPQFIFQYYEKEERGRGNFPDRFSARQFPNYSSELNVNALLLGDSALYLCASSFFDREGPPQHFGDGTRLSIL.

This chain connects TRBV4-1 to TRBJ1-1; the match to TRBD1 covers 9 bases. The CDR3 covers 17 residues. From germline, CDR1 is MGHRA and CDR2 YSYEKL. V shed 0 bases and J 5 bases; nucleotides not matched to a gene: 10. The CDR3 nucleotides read TGCGCCAGCAGCCAAGACGTACCGGGACAGGGCGGAACTGAAGCTTTCTTT. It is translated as CASSQDVPGQGGTEAFF.

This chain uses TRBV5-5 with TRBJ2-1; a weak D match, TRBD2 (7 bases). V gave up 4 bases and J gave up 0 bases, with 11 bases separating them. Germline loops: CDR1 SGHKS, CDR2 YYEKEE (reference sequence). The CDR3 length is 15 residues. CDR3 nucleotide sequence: TGTGCCAGCAGCGCCGGGGGGCCCTCCTACAATGAGCAGTTCTTC. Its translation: CASSAGGPSYNEQFF.

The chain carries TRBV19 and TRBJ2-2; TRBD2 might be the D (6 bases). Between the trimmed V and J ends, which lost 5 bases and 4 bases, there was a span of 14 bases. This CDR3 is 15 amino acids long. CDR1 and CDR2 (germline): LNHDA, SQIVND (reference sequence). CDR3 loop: CASSVGERVTGELFF. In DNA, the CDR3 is TGTGCCAGTAGTGTCGGGGAGCGGGTCACCGGGGAGCTGTTTTTT.

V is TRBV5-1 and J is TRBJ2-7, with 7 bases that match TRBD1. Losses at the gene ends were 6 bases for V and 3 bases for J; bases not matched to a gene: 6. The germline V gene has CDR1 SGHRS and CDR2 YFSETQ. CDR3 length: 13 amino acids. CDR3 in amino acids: CASNPAGGYEQYF. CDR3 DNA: TGCGCCAGCAACCCGGCAGGGGGCTACGAGCAGTACTTC.

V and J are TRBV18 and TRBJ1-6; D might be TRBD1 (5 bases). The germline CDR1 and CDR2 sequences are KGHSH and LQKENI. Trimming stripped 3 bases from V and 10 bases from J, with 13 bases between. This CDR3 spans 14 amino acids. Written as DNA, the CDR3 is TGTGCCAGCTCACCCGCTGACAGTTACTCACCCCTCCACTTT. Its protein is CASSPADSYSPLHF.

CDR3 loop: CASRQTSGRVYEQYF. In DNA form, the CDR3 reads TGCGCCAGCCGCCAGACTAGCGGGAGGGTGTACGAGCAGTACTTC. This chain connects TRBV5-1 to TRBJ2-7; the match to TRBD2 covers 14 bases. V was pared by 7 bases and J by 4 bases, with 7 bases of the junction left unmatched. Germline-derived CDR1 and CDR2 are SGHRS and YFSETQ. The CDR3 runs to 15 residues. Complete variable domain (other parts from reference TRBV5-1 and TRBJ2-7): KAGVTQTPRYLIKTRGQQVTLSCSPISGHRSVSWYQQTPGQGLQFLFEYFSETQRNKGNFPGRFSGRQFSNSRSEMNVSTLELGDSALYLCASRQTSGRVYEQYFGPGTRLTVT.

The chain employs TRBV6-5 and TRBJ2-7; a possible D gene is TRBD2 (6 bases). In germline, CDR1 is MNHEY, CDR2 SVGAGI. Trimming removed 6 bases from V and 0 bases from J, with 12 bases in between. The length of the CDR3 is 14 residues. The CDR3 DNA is TGTGCCAGCAGCCGGGAGTTCAGCTCCTACGAGCAGTACTTC. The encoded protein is CASSREFSSYEQYF.

CDR3 residues: CASSHPGQGATNYGYTF. CDR3 DNA sequence: TGTGCCAGCAGCCACCCGGGACAGGGAGCCACAAACTATGGCTACACCTTC. The J gene is TRBJ1-2, the V gene TRBV5-4, with 9 nucleotides matching TRBD1. Per the germline V gene, CDR1 is SGHNT and CDR2 is YYREEE (reference sequence). Trimming cost V 4 bases and J 2 bases; bases outside gene matches: 12. CDR3 size: 17 residues. Together with reference TRBV5-4 and TRBJ1-2, the CDR3 gives the full variable domain: ETGVTQSPTHLIKTRGQQVTLRCSSQSGHNTVSWYQQALGQGPQFIFQYYREEENGRGNFPPRFSGLQFPNYSSELNVNALELDDSALYLCASSHPGQGATNYGYTFGSGTRLTVV.

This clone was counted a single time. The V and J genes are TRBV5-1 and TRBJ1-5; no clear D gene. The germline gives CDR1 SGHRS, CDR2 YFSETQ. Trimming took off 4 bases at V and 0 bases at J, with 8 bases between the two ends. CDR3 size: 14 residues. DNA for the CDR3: TGCGCCAGCAGCCCGGGTTATAGCAATCAGCCCCAGCATTTT. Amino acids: CASSPGYSNQPQHF. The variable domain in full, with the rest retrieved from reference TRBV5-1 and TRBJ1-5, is KAGVTQTPRYLIKTRGQQVTLSCSPISGHRSVSWYQQTPGQGLQFLFEYFSETQRNKGNFPGRFSGRQFSNSRSEMNVSTLELGDSALYLCASSPGYSNQPQHFGDGTRLSIL.

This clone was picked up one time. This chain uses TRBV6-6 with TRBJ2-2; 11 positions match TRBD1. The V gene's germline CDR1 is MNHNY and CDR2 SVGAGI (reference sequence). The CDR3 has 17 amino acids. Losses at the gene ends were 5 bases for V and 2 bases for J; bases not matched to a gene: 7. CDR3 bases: TGTGCCAGCAGTCTCGGGACAGGGGGATCTAACACCGGGGAGCTGTTTTTT. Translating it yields CASSLGTGGSNTGELFF.

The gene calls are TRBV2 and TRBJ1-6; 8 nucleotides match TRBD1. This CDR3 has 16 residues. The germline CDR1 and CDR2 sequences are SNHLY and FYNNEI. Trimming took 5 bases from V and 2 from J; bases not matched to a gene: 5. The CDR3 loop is CASSSKQGAYNSPLHF. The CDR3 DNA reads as TGTGCCAGCAGTTCTAAACAGGGGGCCTATAATTCACCCCTCCACTTT.

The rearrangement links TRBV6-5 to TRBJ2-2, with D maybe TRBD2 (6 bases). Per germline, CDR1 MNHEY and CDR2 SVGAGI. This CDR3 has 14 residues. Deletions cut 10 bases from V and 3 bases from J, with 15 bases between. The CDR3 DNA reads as TGTGCCACCCCCGGGACTCCCGACACCGGGGAGCTGTTTTTT. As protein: CATPGTPDTGELFF.

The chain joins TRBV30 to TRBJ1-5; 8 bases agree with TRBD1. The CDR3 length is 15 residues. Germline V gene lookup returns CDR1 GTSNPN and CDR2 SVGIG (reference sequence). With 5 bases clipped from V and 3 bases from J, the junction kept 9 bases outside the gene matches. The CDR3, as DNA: TGTGCCTGGGGGGGAGACAGGGGCGTCAATCAGCCCCAGCATTTT. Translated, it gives CAWGGDRGVNQPQHF. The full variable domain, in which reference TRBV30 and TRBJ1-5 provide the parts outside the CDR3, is SQTIHQWPATLVQPVGSPLSLECTVEGTSNPNLYWYRQAAGRGLQLLFYSVGIGQISSEVPQNLSASRPQDRQFILSSKKLLLSDSGFYLCAWGGDRGVNQPQHFGDGTRLSIL.

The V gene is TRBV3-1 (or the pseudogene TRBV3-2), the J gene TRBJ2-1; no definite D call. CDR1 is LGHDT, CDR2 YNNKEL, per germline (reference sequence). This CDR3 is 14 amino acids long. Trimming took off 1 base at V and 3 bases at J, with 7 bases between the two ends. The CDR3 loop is CASSQGDNYNEQFF. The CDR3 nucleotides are TGTGCCAGCAGCCAAGGTGACAACTACAATGAGCAGTTCTTC.